One and the same sample provided the 10 T cell receptor beta chains below, sequenced in a study of cytomegalovirus exposure and HLA in healthy donors. The PCR used 60 Vbeta and 13 Jbeta primers. The assay was immunoSEQ multiplex PCR, and TCRdb's table has in-frame clones only and misses some. Of about 140,000 clones listed, 75% to 85% are singletons. The material sequenced was PBMCs. These receptors all come from a man aged 40-55 years in good health and CMV-seronegative.

V and J are TRBV7-9 and TRBJ1-5, with 9 bases matching TRBD1. V lost 4 bases, J lost 6 bases, and 7 bases stayed unmatched. This CDR3 has 15 residues. CDR1 is SEHNR and CDR2 is FQNEAQ in the germline V gene (reference sequence). The CDR3 DNA reads TGTGCCAGCAGCTCTGCCGGGACAGGGACTCAGCCCCAGCATTTT. Its translation is CASSSAGTGTQPQHF.

On this clone itself: At the DNA level, this CDR3 is encoded by other sequences in the same sample as well. The J gene is TRBJ2-1, the V gene TRBV6-1, with TRBD1 matching over 11 bases. CDR3 size: 14 residues. Germline V gene sequence: CDR1 MNHNS, CDR2 SASEGT. V lost 6 bases, J lost 4 bases, and 2 bases stayed unmatched. CDR3 residues: CASRRDRGYNEQFF. The CDR3 DNA reads TGTGCCAGCAGGCGGGACAGGGGGTACAATGAGCAGTTCTTC.

In nucleotides, the CDR3 is TGTGCCAGCAGCTTGTTCGGACTGGATAGCAATCAGCCCCAGCATTTT. Its translation: CASSLFGLDSNQPQHF. J is TRBJ1-5 and V is TRBV5-6; D is undetermined. Trimming pared 1 base from V and 0 bases from J, leaving 11 bases between. This CDR3 has 16 amino acids. Germline V gene data show CDR1 as SGHDT and CDR2 as YYEEEE.

This sequence joins TRBV10-2 and TRBJ2-7; 11 positions match TRBD2. CDR3 length: 14 residues. Germline V gene sequence: CDR1 WSHSY, CDR2 SAAADI. J gave up 2 bases and V 6 bases, and 3 bases lay outside the gene matches. The CDR3 spells CASSPSGGPYEQYF. CDR3 in DNA: TGCGCCAGCAGCCCTAGCGGGGGGCCCTACGAGCAGTACTTC.

The chain employs TRBV7-8 and TRBJ2-3, with 7 positions matching TRBD1. Germline V gene data show CDR1 as SGHVS and CDR2 as FQNEAQ. CDR3 length equals 14 residues. V shed 5 bases and J 4 bases; nucleotides not matched to a gene: 6. CDR3 residues: CASSTGQAADTQYF. The CDR3 region has the DNA TGTGCCAGCAGCACCGGACAGGCGGCAGATACGCAGTATTTT.

The count of this clone is one. This chain links TRBV7-7 with TRBJ2-2; perhaps TRBD1 as D (6 bases). The CDR3 spans 14 residues. Germline V gene data show CDR1 as SSHAT and CDR2 as FNYEAQ (reference sequence). The CDR3 reads CAVQGQSNTGELFF. For the CDR3, the DNA is TGTGCGGTCCAGGGACAATCGAACACCGGGGAGCTGTTTTTT.

This chain links TRBV7-9 with TRBJ2-3; 13 bases fit TRBD2. V lost 1 base to trimming and J lost 3 bases; unmatched junction nucleotides: 1. The CDR3 contains 16 residues. CDR1 is SEHNR and CDR2 is FQNEAQ in the germline V gene (reference sequence). The CDR3 spells CASSLGLAGGTDTQYF. For the CDR3, the DNA is TGTGCCAGCAGCTTAGGACTAGCGGGGGGTACAGATACGCAGTATTTT.

The V and J genes are TRBV7-2 and TRBJ2-3; 8 bases line up with TRBD1. This CDR3 comprises 16 residues. Germline CDR1 reads SGHTA; CDR2 reads FQGNSA. The V segment lost 5 bases and the J segment 5 bases; nucleotides outside the gene matches: 12. CDR3: CASSPQGGASRDTQYF. The CDR3 nucleotides read TGTGCCAGCAGCCCACAGGGGGGAGCTTCTAGAGATACGCAGTATTTT.

The CDR3 DNA reads TGTGCCAGTAGTATAGATCTGGCCTCTGTCGGCAATCAGCCCCAGCATTTT. Translated, it gives CASSIDLASVGNQPQHF. This chain connects TRBV19 to TRBJ1-5; no clear D. This CDR3 contains 17 residues. The V end was cut by 0 bases, the J end by 2 bases, with 14 bases between. Germline V gene data show CDR1 as LNHDA and CDR2 as SQIVND (reference sequence).

This chain joins TRBV5-1 and TRBJ1-1, with TRBD1 identical over 8 bases. Germline CDR1 and CDR2: SGHRS and YFSETQ. The CDR3 sequence is 14 residues long. J was trimmed by 5 bases and V by 4 bases; bases with no gene match: 7. As DNA, the CDR3 is TGCGCCAGCAGCACGGGACAGGTTTGGACTGAAGCTTTCTTT. This gives the protein CASSTGQVWTEAFF.